Detailed here is one T cell receptor beta chain. Which antigen it targets is not known. Base qualities were left out, and no much larger clone turns up one base away. This specimen belongs to a study of cytomegalovirus exposure and HLA in healthy donors (dated by TCRdb to about 2017). At the level of the whole study: According to a later analysis, one platform produced both the roughly 120 validation repertoires and the 666 repertoires of the first cohort. The study aimed to test whether cataloging public T cell receptors could reveal signatures of past pathogen exposure. High-throughput TCR immunosequencing, statistical association of individual TCRs with disease status, and machine learning were combined to predict cytomegalovirus infection status. Besides the first cohort of approximately 670 subjects, a separate validation cohort made up of about 120 different subjects was used. What the study reported, not specific to this receptor: According to the authors, the approach could potentially be generalized to other disease states and immunological phenotypes. A later analysis found that TCRs clustered in the first cohort also tended to co-occur in the 120 or so validation repertoires, with approximately 95% of cluster scores above 0. The classifier was reported to diagnose cytomegalovirus status with high specificity and sensitivity in both the original and validation cohorts. Three of the identified cytomegalovirus-associated TCR beta chains were confirmed in vitro to be specific for cytomegalovirus antigens. Most TCR sequences were seen in very few donors, while some public TCRs were found in many individuals. The study listed 164 TCR beta chains as associated with cytomegalovirus. The validation cohort had no HLA typing available for a later analysis, so co-occurrence within that cohort was assessed over all 130 or so repertoires.

The method was the immunoSEQ multiplex PCR assay. Processing in the source paper ran as follows. A statistical classification framework was built for diagnosing cytomegalovirus status from the catalog of TCR beta chain sequences. TCRdb obtained this table from immuneACCESS and retained in-frame rearrangements with V and J assigned. These tables miss some clones; where compared with another copy, unresolved V genes account for less than half of the shortfall, and the remainder is unexplained. The V and J calls and clone size were taken over from that table, and D and trimming were inferred from the DNA. This sample is represented by 150,000 to 200,000 clones; almost 85% of them were singletons. 10% to 13% of the sample comes from the top ten. Separate from the approximately 690-subject first cohort, the validation cohort of over 90 subjects was the group to which the donors belonged. V is pared back by 2 bases and J by 0 bases, with 7 bases lying between the germline termini. From the cysteine through the phenylalanine, the CDR3 covers 14 amino acids. CDR3 DNA only is kept here, 42 bases in frame from base 1. The germline V gene (reference sequence) provides CDR1 GTSNPN and CDR2 SVGIG.

The V and J segments used are TRBV30 and TRBJ1-4; no D gene is confidently identified. The TCR originated in a man aged 25 to 40 in good health and CMV-seropositive. Specimen: PBMCs. The sequenced DNA: TGTGCCTGGAGTCCTCTAGCAACTAATGAAAAACTGTTTTTT. This encodes CAWSPLATNEKLFF.